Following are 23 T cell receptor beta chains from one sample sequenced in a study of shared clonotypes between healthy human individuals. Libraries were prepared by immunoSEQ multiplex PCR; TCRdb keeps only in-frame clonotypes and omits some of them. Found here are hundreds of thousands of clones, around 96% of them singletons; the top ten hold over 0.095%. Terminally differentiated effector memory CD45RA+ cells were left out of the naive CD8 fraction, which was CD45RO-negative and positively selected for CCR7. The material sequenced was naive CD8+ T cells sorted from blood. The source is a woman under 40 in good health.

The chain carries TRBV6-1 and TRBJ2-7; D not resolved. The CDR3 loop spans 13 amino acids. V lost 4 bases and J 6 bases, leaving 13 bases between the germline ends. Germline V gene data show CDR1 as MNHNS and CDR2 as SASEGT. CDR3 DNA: TGTGCCAGCAGTGCCCTTAAGGCGAGCGAGCAGTACTTC. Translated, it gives CASSALKASEQYF.

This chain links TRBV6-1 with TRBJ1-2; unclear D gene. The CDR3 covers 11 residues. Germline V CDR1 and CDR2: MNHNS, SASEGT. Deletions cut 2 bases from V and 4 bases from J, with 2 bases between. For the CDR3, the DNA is TGTGCCAGCAGTGAATTCTATGGCTACACCTTC. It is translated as CASSEFYGYTF.

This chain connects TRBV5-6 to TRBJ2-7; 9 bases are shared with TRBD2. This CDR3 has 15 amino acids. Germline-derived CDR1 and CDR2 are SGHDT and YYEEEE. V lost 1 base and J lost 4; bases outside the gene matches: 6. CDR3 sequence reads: CASSLSSGRSYEQYF. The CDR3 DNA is TGTGCCAGCAGCTTGAGTAGCGGGAGATCTTACGAGCAGTACTTC.

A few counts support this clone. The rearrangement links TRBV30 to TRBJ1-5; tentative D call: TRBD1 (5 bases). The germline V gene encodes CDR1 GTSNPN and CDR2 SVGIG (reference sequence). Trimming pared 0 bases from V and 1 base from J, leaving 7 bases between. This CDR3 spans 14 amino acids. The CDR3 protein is CAWSVGLSNQPQHF. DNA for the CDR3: TGTGCCTGGAGTGTGGGACTGAGCAATCAGCCCCAGCATTTT.

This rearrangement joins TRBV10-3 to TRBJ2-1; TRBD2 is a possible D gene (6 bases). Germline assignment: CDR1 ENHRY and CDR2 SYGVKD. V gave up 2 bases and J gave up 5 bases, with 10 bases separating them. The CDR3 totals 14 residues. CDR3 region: CAISEGGIDNEQFF. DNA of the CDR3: TGTGCCATCAGTGAGGGCGGGATAGACAATGAGCAGTTCTTC.

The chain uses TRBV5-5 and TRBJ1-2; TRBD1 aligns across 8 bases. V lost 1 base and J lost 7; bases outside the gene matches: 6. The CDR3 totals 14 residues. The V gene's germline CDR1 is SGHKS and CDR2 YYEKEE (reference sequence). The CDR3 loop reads CASSLNRGTRGYTF. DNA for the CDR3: TGTGCCAGCAGCTTGAACAGGGGGACTCGTGGCTACACCTTC.

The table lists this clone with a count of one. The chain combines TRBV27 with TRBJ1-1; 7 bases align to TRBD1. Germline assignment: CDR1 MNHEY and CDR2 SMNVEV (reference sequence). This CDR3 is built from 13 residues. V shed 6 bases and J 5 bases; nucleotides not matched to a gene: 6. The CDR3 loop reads CASSDRVLTEAFF. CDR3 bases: TGTGCCAGCAGCGACAGGGTACTGACTGAAGCTTTCTTT.

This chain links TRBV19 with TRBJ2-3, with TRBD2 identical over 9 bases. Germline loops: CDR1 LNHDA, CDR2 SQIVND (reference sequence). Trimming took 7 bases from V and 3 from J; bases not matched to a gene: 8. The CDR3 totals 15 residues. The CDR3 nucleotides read TGTGCCAGTACTGCGACTAGCGGACCAACAGATACGCAGTATTTT. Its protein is CASTATSGPTDTQYF.

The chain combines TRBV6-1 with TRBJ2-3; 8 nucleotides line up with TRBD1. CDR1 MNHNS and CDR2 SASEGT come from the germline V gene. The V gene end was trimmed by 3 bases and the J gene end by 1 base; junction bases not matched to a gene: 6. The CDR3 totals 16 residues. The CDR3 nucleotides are TGTGCCAGCAGTGACCAGGGGGCATGGGGCACAGATACGCAGTATTTT. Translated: CASSDQGAWGTDTQYF.

The CDR3 DNA follows: TGCGCCAGCAGCCAAGCCCCTACTAGCGGGATGCACAATGAGCAGTTCTTC. Translated, it gives CASSQAPTSGMHNEQFF. This chain uses TRBV4-1 with TRBJ2-1; 10 bases agree with TRBD2. The germline CDR1 and CDR2 sequences are MGHRA and YSYEKL. J was trimmed by 5 bases and V by 1 base; bases with no gene match: 8. This CDR3 has 17 amino acids.

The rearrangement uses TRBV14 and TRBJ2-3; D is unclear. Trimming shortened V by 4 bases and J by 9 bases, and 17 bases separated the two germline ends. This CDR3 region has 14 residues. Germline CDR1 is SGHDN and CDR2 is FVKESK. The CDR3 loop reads CASSPTSSSSTQYF. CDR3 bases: TGTGCCAGCAGCCCGACCTCCTCTTCTTCCACGCAGTATTTT.

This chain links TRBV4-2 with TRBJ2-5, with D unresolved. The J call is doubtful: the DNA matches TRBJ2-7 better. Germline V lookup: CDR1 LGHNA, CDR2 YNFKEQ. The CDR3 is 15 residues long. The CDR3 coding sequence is TGTGCCAGCAGCCAAGGTCTGGCAAGTACCTACGAGCAGTACTTC. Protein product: CASSQGLASTYEQYF.

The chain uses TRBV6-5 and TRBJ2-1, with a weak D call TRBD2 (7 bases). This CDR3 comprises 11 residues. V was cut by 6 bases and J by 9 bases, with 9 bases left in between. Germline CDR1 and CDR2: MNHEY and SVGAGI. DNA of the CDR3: TGTGCCAGCAGGGGGGGGCTTGAGCAGTTCTTC. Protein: CASRGGLEQFF.

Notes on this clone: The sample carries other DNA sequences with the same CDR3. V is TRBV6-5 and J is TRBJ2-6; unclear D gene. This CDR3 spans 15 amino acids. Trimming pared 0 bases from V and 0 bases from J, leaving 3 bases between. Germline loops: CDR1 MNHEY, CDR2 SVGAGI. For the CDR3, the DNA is TGTGCCAGCAGTTACTCCATCTCTGGGGCCAACGTCCTGACTTTC. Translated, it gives CASSYSISGANVLTF.

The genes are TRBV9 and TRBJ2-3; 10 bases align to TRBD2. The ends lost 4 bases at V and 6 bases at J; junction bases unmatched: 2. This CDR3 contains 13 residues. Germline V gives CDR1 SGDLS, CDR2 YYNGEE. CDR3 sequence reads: CASSLSGGDTQYF. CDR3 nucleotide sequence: TGTGCCAGCAGCCTTAGCGGGGGGGATACGCAGTATTTT. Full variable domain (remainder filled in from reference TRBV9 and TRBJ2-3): DSGVTQTPKHLITATGQRVTLRCSPRSGDLSVYWYQQSLDQGLQFLIQYYNGEERAKGNILERFSAQQFPDLHSELNLSSLELGDSALYFCASSLSGGDTQYFGPGTRLTVL.

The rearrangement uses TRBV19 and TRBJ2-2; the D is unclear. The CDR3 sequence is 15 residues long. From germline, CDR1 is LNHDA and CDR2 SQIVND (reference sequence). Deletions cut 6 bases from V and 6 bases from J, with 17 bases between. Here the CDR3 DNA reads TGTGCCAGTAGCTCAAACGGAATCGACCCCGGGGAGCTGTTTTTT. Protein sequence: CASSSNGIDPGELFF.

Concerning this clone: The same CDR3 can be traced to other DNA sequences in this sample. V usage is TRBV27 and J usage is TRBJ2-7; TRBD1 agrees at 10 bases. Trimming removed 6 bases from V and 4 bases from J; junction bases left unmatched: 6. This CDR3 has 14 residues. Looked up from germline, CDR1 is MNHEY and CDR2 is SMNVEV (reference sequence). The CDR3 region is CASSAGTGVYEQYF. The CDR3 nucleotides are TGTGCCAGCAGCGCGGGGACAGGGGTTTACGAGCAGTACTTC.

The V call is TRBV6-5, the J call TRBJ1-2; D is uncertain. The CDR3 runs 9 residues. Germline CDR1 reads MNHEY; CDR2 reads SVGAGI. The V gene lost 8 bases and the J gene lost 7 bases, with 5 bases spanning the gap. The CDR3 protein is CASFPGYTF. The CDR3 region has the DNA TGTGCCAGCTTTCCTGGCTACACCTTC.

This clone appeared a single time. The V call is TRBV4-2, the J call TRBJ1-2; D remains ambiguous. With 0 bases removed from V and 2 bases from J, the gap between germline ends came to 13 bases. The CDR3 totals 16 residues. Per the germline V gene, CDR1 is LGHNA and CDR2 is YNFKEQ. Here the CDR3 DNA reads TGTGCCAGCAGCCAAGAGGATTGGGAAGGCAACTATGGCTACACCTTC. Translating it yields CASSQEDWEGNYGYTF.

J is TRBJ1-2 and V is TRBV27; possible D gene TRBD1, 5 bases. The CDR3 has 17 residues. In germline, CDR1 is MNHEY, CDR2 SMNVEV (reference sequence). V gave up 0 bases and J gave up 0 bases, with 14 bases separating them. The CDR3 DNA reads TGTGCCAGCAGTTTATCGTGGTCAGGGAGAGCTAACTATGGCTACACCTTC. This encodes CASSLSWSGRANYGYTF.

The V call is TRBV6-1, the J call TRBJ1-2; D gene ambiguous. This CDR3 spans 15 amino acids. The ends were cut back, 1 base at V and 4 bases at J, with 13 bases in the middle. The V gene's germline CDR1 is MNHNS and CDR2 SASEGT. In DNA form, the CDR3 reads TGTGCCAGCAGTGAAGGTGTCAGATCTGGCTATGGCTACACCTTC. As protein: CASSEGVRSGYGYTF.

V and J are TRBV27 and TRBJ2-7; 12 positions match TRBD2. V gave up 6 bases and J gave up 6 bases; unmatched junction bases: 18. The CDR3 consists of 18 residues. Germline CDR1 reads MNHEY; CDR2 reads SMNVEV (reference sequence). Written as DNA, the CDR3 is TGTGCCAGCAGCCGTATCCTAGCGGGAGGGCCCAGTCCCAGCGAGCAGTACTTC. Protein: CASSRILAGGPSPSEQYF.

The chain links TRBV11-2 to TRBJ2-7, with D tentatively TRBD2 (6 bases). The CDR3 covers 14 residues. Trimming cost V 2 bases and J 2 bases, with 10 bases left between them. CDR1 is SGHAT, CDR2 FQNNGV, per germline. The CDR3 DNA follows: TGTGCCAGCAGCTTACTAGCGTCGACCTACGAGCAGTACTTC. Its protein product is CASSLLASTYEQYF.